A single sample is the source of the 26 T cell receptor beta chains below, sequenced in a study of vaccination and CD4 T cells after COVID-19. Treatment of the sample: roughly 11-day PBMC culture with coronavirus spike peptide pools or control peptides (ViraFEST assay). Cultured CD4+ T-cell DNA underwent Oncomine TCR Beta short-read sequencing. One entry per CDR3 protein results from TCRdb running MiXCR on the PCR reads. The sample yields over 9,000 distinct CDR3 sequences, under 30% seen once. Their target antigens are unknown. The sample in question was CD4+ T cells from blood, cultured in vitro, obtained after SARS-CoV-2 vaccination. The receptors were sampled from a human donor who had recovered from COVID-19.

In its sample, this clonotype is medium-sized (0.01 to 0.1%). The genes are TRBV7-2 and TRBJ2-7; 7 nucleotides line up with TRBD2. The CDR3 loop spans 16 amino acids. CDR1 is SGHTA and CDR2 is FQGNSA in the germline V gene. Trimming at V came to 4 bases and at J to 4 bases, leaving 13 bases not matched to a gene. The CDR3 loop is CASSSLGSGEGYEQYF. In nucleotides, the CDR3 is TGTGCCAGCAGCTCCCTGGGGTCCGGGGAGGGGTACGAGCAGTACTTC.

The J gene is TRBJ2-1, the V gene TRBV20-1; D is uncertain. The germline gives CDR1 DFQATT, CDR2 SNEGSKA (reference sequence). CDR3 length equals 14 residues. Trimming cost V 6 bases and J 4 bases, with 16 bases left between them. The CDR3, as DNA: TGCAGTGCCAAAACAGAGCATCTTTACAATGAGCAGTTCTTC. Amino acid sequence: CSAKTEHLYNEQFF.

The chain employs TRBV7-8 and TRBJ2-3, with 9 bases lining up with TRBD2. The CDR3 covers 16 residues. Germline values: CDR1 SGHVS, CDR2 FQNEAQ. Trimming removed 5 bases from V and 1 base from J; junction bases left unmatched: 7. This chain's CDR3 is CASSPIAGVGTDTQYF. In DNA, the CDR3 is TGTGCCAGCAGCCCCATAGCGGGAGTTGGCACAGATACGCAGTATTTT.

CDR3 region: CASSPGGLAGGPNNEQFF. Written as DNA, the CDR3 is TGTGCCAGCAGCCCTGGAGGACTAGCGGGAGGGCCGAATAATGAGCAGTTCTTC. The rearrangement joins TRBV11-3 to TRBJ2-1, with 15 bases aligning to TRBD2. CDR1 SGHNT and CDR2 YENEEA come from the germline V gene. This CDR3 comprises 18 residues. The V segment lost 5 bases and the J segment 7 bases; nucleotides outside the gene matches: 12.

The rearrangement joins TRBV28 to TRBJ2-7; TRBD2 matches 11 bases. The germline V gene encodes CDR1 MDHEN and CDR2 SYDVKM. Losses at the gene ends were 2 bases for V and 0 bases for J; bases not matched to a gene: 3. This CDR3 comprises 16 residues. The CDR3 here is CASSLPLAGGSYEQYF. In DNA form, the CDR3 reads TGTGCCAGCAGTTTACCCCTAGCGGGAGGCTCCTACGAGCAGTACTTC.

The V call is TRBV18, the J call TRBJ2-7, with 8 bases aligning to TRBD1. Trimming removed 5 bases from V and 5 bases from J; junction bases left unmatched: 5. CDR3 length: 13 amino acids. Germline V gene data show CDR1 as KGHSH and CDR2 as LQKENI. CDR3 region: CASSGTGGNEQYF. CDR3 bases: TGTGCCAGCTCAGGGACAGGCGGGAACGAGCAGTACTTC.

The chain joins TRBV7-6 to TRBJ2-1; TRBD2 aligns across 7 bases. The CDR3 has 14 residues. Germline lookup yields CDR1 SGHVS and CDR2 FNYEAQ. The junction had 7 bases not matched to a gene; V was cut back by 1 base and J by 10 bases. The CDR3 is CASSLGTLADEQFF. For the CDR3, the DNA is TGTGCCAGCAGCTTAGGGACCCTAGCGGACGAGCAGTTCTTC.

The rearrangement joins TRBV12-3 or TRBV12-4 to TRBJ2-7; 10 bases align to TRBD1. J was trimmed by 2 bases and V by 5 bases; bases with no gene match: 3. CDR3 length: 14 residues. The CDR3 is CASSPGQGAYEQYF. The CDR3 coding sequence is TGTGCCAGCAGTCCCGGACAGGGGGCCTACGAGCAGTACTTC.

This clonotype has just a few counts. The chain links TRBV25-1 to TRBJ1-2, with a tentative D call TRBD1 (6 bases). The ends were cut back, 4 bases at V and 4 bases at J, with 10 bases in the middle. The CDR3 consists of 13 residues. The germline V gene has CDR1 MGHDK and CDR2 SYGVNS. The CDR3 loop is CASSAGQIYGYTF. CDR3 DNA: TGTGCCAGCAGTGCCGGACAGATCTATGGCTACACCTTC.

The chain is built from TRBV10-1 and TRBJ2-1, with no clear D. V was clipped by 4 bases and J by 1 base, with 8 bases between them. This CDR3 has 14 amino acids. In germline, CDR1 is WNHNN, CDR2 SYGVQD (reference sequence). The CDR3 protein is CASSAVGSYNEQFF. Here the CDR3 DNA reads TGCGCCAGCAGTGCTGTCGGTTCCTACAATGAGCAGTTCTTC.

V gene TRBV20-1 combines with J gene TRBJ1-5, with D possibly being TRBD1 (5 bases). This CDR3 is built from 17 residues. CDR1 is DFQATT and CDR2 is SNEGSKA in the germline V gene (reference sequence). V was trimmed by 0 bases and J by 0 bases, leaving 15 bases between them. Here the CDR3 reads CSARDFFRRVSNQPQHF. CDR3 DNA: TGCAGTGCTAGAGATTTCTTCCGCAGGGTTAGCAATCAGCCCCAGCATTTT.

The chain couples TRBV19 to TRBJ2-7; 7 bases are shared with TRBD2. Germline CDR1 is LNHDA and CDR2 is SQIVND (reference sequence). V lost 3 bases to trimming and J lost 5 bases; unmatched junction nucleotides: 4. The CDR3 is 13 residues long. For the CDR3, the DNA is TGTGCCAGTAGTATGGGCGGGGGAGACGAGCAGTACTTC. It encodes CASSMGGGDEQYF.

A single count supports this clonotype. This rearrangement joins TRBV12-3 or TRBV12-4 to TRBJ2-1; 9 bases fit TRBD2. CDR3 length: 15 amino acids. The ends lost 2 bases at V and 10 bases at J; junction bases unmatched: 9. This CDR3 reads CASSLYGGRAVEQFF. DNA for the CDR3: TGTGCCAGCAGTTTATACGGCGGGAGGGCCGTGGAGCAGTTCTTC.

V gene TRBV10-2 combines with J gene TRBJ2-2; perhaps TRBD2 as D (6 bases). The CDR3 sequence is 16 residues long. Per the germline V gene, CDR1 is WSHSY and CDR2 is SAAADI. V was pared by 0 bases and J by 5 bases, with 13 bases between. CDR3 nucleotides: TGCGCCAGCAGTGAGTCTCCCCCGGGAGTGACCGGGGAGCTGTTTTTT. Translation: CASSESPPGVTGELFF.

This clonotype was counted only a few times. One junction end disagrees with the germline gene, perhaps due to a read error. V is TRBV15 and J is TRBJ2-7, with 10 bases matching TRBD2. Germline V gene sequence: CDR1 LNHNV, CDR2 YYDKDF (reference sequence). The CDR3 covers 16 residues. CDR3 amino acids: CATSGEAASGSYEQYF. CDR3 nucleotides: TGTGCCACCAGCGGAGAGGCAGCTAGCGGGAGTTACGAGCAGTACTTC. Variable domain in full (rest from reference TRBV15 and TRBJ2-7): DAMVIQNPRYQVTQFGKPVTLSCSQTLNHNVMYWYQQKSSQAPKLLFHYYDKDFNNEADTPDNFQSRRPNTSFCFLDIRSPGLGDTAMYLCATSGEAASGSYEQYFGPGTRLTVT.

This clonotype was seen more than once but under ten times. This chain uses TRBV28 with TRBJ1-1; D uncertain. Trimming removed 8 bases from V and 8 bases from J, with 18 bases in between. Germline CDR1 reads MDHEN; CDR2 reads SYDVKM. The CDR3 has 13 residues. The DNA of the CDR3 is TGTGCCAGCCTCCAAGGTGGGGAATTCGAAGCTTTCTTT. Its translation is CASLQGGEFEAFF.

This clonotype is deemed medium-sized (0.01 to 0.1%). This chain links TRBV19 with TRBJ2-3; tentative D call: TRBD2 (6 bases). Trimming pared 7 bases from V and 0 bases from J, leaving 17 bases between. This CDR3 spans 16 amino acids. The germline gives CDR1 LNHDA, CDR2 SQIVND (reference sequence). CDR3 protein: CASKGRGDSSTDTQYF. The CDR3 nucleotides read TGTGCCAGTAAGGGACGAGGGGACTCTAGCACAGATACGCAGTATTTT.

This clonotype is categorized as large. CDR3 DNA: TGTGCCAGCAGCTTACAGACAGCCCTAAATCAGCCCCAGCATTTT. Encoded protein: CASSLQTALNQPQHF. The rearrangement joins TRBV7-2 to TRBJ1-5, with D tentatively TRBD1 (5 bases). The CDR3 runs to 15 residues. The V gene's germline CDR1 is SGHTA and CDR2 FQGNSA. V lost 2 bases, J lost 4 bases, and 12 bases lay in between.

There are a few counts of this clonotype. Written as DNA, the CDR3 is TGTGCCAGCAGCCTCATTGGAGGGCCCTATGGCTACACCTTC. Its translation: CASSLIGGPYGYTF. The chain has TRBV6-1 and TRBJ1-2; unclear D gene. The CDR3 loop spans 14 amino acids. Germline assignment: CDR1 MNHNS and CDR2 SASEGT. V shed 6 bases and J shed 4 bases, with 15 bases lying between them.

This clonotype was found a few times. The V and J genes are TRBV5-1 and TRBJ2-5; TRBD2 matches 9 bases. The CDR3 runs to 14 residues. Germline V gene sequence: CDR1 SGHRS, CDR2 YFSETQ. Trimming cost V 3 bases and J 5 bases; bases outside gene matches: 5. The CDR3 nucleotides are TGCGCCAGCAGCTATAGCGGGAGAATTGAGACCCAGTACTTC. Translation gives CASSYSGRIETQYF.

The rearrangement joins TRBV19 to TRBJ2-1; 12 nucleotides align to TRBD2. The CDR3 loop spans 13 amino acids. V lost 10 bases to trimming and J lost 9 bases; unmatched junction nucleotides: 7. Germline V gene lookup returns CDR1 LNHDA and CDR2 SQIVND (reference sequence). CDR3 nucleotides: TGTGCCACCAAGACTAGCGGGAGTTTTGAGCAGTTCTTC. It translates to CATKTSGSFEQFF. The variable domain in full, completed from reference TRBV19 and TRBJ2-1, reads DGGITQSPKYLFRKEGQNVTLSCEQNLNHDAMYWYRQDPGQGLRLIYYSQIVNDFQKGDIAEGYSVSREKKESFPLTVTSAQKNPTAFYLCATKTSGSFEQFFGPGTRLTVL.

The sample holds a few counts of this clonotype. This chain joins TRBV2 and TRBJ2-7; 9 positions agree with TRBD1. V gave up 6 bases and J gave up 3 bases; unmatched junction bases: 9. The CDR3 covers 15 residues. Germline CDR1 reads SNHLY; CDR2 reads FYNNEI. CDR3 region: CASRRGGTGLYEQYF. CDR3 DNA sequence: TGTGCCAGCAGGCGGGGCGGGACAGGGCTCTACGAGCAGTACTTC.

This clonotype has just a few counts. The chain couples TRBV11-1 to TRBJ2-1; 7 nucleotides match TRBD2. Germline V lookup: CDR1 SGHAT, CDR2 FQDESV (reference sequence). The junction had 10 bases not matched to a gene; V was cut back by 0 bases and J by 5 bases. The CDR3 runs to 17 residues. As DNA, the CDR3 is TGTGCCAGCAGCTTAGCCCGCGGACTAGACGGTCACAATGAGCAGTTCTTC. It codes for CASSLARGLDGHNEQFF.

The chain employs TRBV14 and TRBJ2-5, with D possibly TRBD2 on 6 matching bases. Germline CDR1 and CDR2: SGHDN and FVKESK. Between the trimmed V and J ends, which lost 5 bases and 1 base, there was a span of 8 bases. The CDR3 consists of 13 residues. The CDR3 nucleotides are TGTGCCAGCAGCATGGGACTCCAAGAGACCCAGTACTTC. It encodes CASSMGLQETQYF.

This clonotype was picked up a small number of times. The rearrangement joins TRBV7-3 to TRBJ2-1; TRBD1 matches at 7 bases. After removal of 5 bases from V and 0 bases from J, the junction contained 10 bases not matched to a gene. This CDR3 comprises 17 residues. Germline CDR1 reads SGHTA; CDR2 reads FQGTGA. This chain's CDR3 is CASSLTTGRSSYNEQFF. In nucleotides, the CDR3 is TGTGCCAGCAGCCTCACGACAGGGCGGAGCTCCTACAATGAGCAGTTCTTC.

V usage is TRBV30 and J usage is TRBJ2-3, with 12 nucleotides matching TRBD2. This CDR3 region has 15 residues. Germline CDR1 reads GTSNPN; CDR2 reads SVGIG (reference sequence). Losses at the gene ends were 2 bases for V and 6 bases for J; bases not matched to a gene: 6. The CDR3 sequence is CAWSSLAGGEDTQYF. Here the CDR3 DNA reads TGTGCCTGGAGTAGTCTAGCGGGAGGGGAGGATACGCAGTATTTT.